The 16 T cell receptor beta chains given below trace back to one sample, sequenced in a study of regulatory T cells in long-lasting Graves disease. Arm-PCR with iRepertoire HTBI primers amplified the CDR3 regions for these TCR beta libraries. TCRdb called the multiplex PCR reads again in MiXCR, with one record for every CDR3 protein. The repertoire has approximately 230,000 distinct CDR3 sequences, 15% to 20% of them found once; the top ten carry approximately 20%. The time point is: newly diagnosed GD, antithyroid drugs for less than 3 months. RNA isolated from PBMCs was used to make the TCR library. The sequencing used peripheral blood mononuclear cells (PBMCs), collected at new diagnosis, from a patient treated with antithyroid drugs. These receptors were collected from a female donor with Graves disease.

V usage is TRBV6-5 and J usage is TRBJ2-3; TRBD1 is a possible D gene (5 bases). The last part of the DNA fits TRBJ2-1 better; the J call may be wrong. The CDR3 covers 11 residues. CDR1 MNHEY and CDR2 SVGAGI come from the germline V gene. Written as DNA, the CDR3 is TGTGCCAGCAGTTACAGGGGAGAGCAGTTCTTC. It translates to CASSYRGEQFF.

There are a few counts of this clonotype. The chain is built from TRBV9 and TRBJ2-5; D possibly corresponds to TRBD1 (6 bases). Germline CDR1 SGDLS, CDR2 YYNGEE. The CDR3 has 14 residues. V shed 0 bases and J shed 7 bases, with 13 bases lying between them. The CDR3 DNA sequence: TGTGCCAGCAGCGTAGATAGGGGGTTGGGGACCCAGTACTTC. Translating it yields CASSVDRGLGTQYF.

There are many counts of this clonotype. This chain joins TRBV20-1 and TRBJ2-7; TRBD1 matches at 11 bases. CDR1 DFQATT and CDR2 SNEGSKA come from the germline V gene (reference sequence). J lost 9 bases, V lost 0 bases, and 4 bases had no gene match. The CDR3 totals 13 residues. CDR3 amino acids: CSAREPGQGVQYF. CDR3 sequence (DNA): TGCAGTGCTAGAGAGCCGGGACAGGGGGTGCAGTACTTC.

There are many counts of this clonotype. The V gene is TRBV18, the J gene TRBJ1-2; D remains unclear. CDR3 length equals 16 residues. The germline gives CDR1 KGHSH, CDR2 LQKENI. The V end lost 1 base, the J end lost 1 base, and 13 bases lay between the germline ends. The CDR3 DNA reads TGTGCCAGCTCACCACTAAGTTTACACAGTAACTATGGCTACACCTTC. This gives the protein CASSPLSLHSNYGYTF.

In its sample, this clonotype was seen many times. This chain connects TRBV20-1 to TRBJ2-3, with D perhaps TRBD2 (7 bases). Germline V gene lookup returns CDR1 DFQATT and CDR2 SNEGSKA (reference sequence). V shed 5 bases and J shed 5 bases, with 17 bases lying between them. The CDR3 runs 14 residues. CDR3 coding DNA: TGCAGTGCTCCGGCCGGGGGGCAGAGAGATACGCAGTATTTT. Protein sequence: CSAPAGGQRDTQYF.

This clonotype was seen many times. The V call is TRBV12-3 or TRBV12-4, the J call TRBJ1-2, with unresolved D. This CDR3 has 13 amino acids. Between the trimmed V and J ends, which lost 6 bases and 6 bases, there was a span of 14 bases. Written as DNA, the CDR3 is TGTGCCAGCAGAAGAGTCGGAGTAGATGGCTACACCTTC. Amino acids: CASRRVGVDGYTF.

This clonotype showed up many times. J is TRBJ2-3 and V is TRBV11-2, with D unresolved. Trimming took off 1 base at V and 3 bases at J, with 8 bases between the two ends. Germline lookup yields CDR1 SGHAT and CDR2 FQNNGV. The CDR3 spans 14 residues. CDR3 residues: CASSLVVDTDTQYF. The CDR3, as DNA: TGTGCCAGCAGCTTAGTTGTGGATACAGATACGCAGTATTTT.

Worth noting for this clonotype: The junction departs from germline at one end; a sequencing error may be responsible. The chain combines TRBV11-3 with TRBJ1-6; weak D call: TRBD1 (5 bases). Germline CDR1 SGHNT, CDR2 YENEEA. The CDR3 sequence is 16 residues long. For the CDR3, the DNA is TGTGCCAGCAGCTTAGAGACGACAGCGCCAAATTCGCCCCTCCACTTT. It is translated as CASSLETTAPNSPLHF. Using reference TRBV11-3 and TRBJ1-6 for the parts outside the CDR3, the full variable domain is EAGVVQSPRYKIIEKKQPVAFWCNPISGHNTLYWYLQNLGQGPELLIRYENEEAVDDSQLPKDRFSAERLKGVDSTLKIQPAELGDSAVYLCASSLETTAPNSPLHFGNGTRLTVT.

Many counts were recorded for this clonotype. This chain uses TRBV19 with TRBJ1-1, with 8 bases fitting TRBD1. V lost 6 bases, J lost 1 base, and 7 bases stayed unmatched. This CDR3 comprises 15 residues. CDR1 LNHDA and CDR2 SQIVND come from the germline V gene (reference sequence). The CDR3: CASSLRGRGNTEAFF. DNA for the CDR3: TGTGCCAGTAGCCTCAGGGGGCGCGGGAACACTGAAGCTTTCTTT. Full variable domain (remainder filled in from reference TRBV19 and TRBJ1-1): DGGITQSPKYLFRKEGQNVTLSCEQNLNHDAMYWYRQDPGQGLRLIYYSQIVNDFQKGDIAEGYSVSREKKESFPLTVTSAQKNPTAFYLCASSLRGRGNTEAFFGQGTRLTVV.

This clonotype has at least ten counts. This chain connects TRBV18 to TRBJ1-5, with D possibly TRBD1 on 5 matching bases. CDR1 and CDR2 from the germline V gene are KGHSH and LQKENI. The CDR3 is 14 residues long. V lost 1 base and J lost 8, with 12 bases in between. This CDR3 reads CASSPLSEGKPQHF. The CDR3 DNA sequence: TGTGCCAGCTCACCACTGTCAGAGGGGAAGCCCCAGCATTTT.

Ten or more counts support this clonotype. V and J are TRBV24-1 and TRBJ2-1, with D possibly being TRBD1 (6 bases). CDR1 KGHDR and CDR2 SFDVKD come from the germline V gene. The germline V and J ends were trimmed by 7 bases and 6 bases, with 15 bases remaining between them. The CDR3 consists of 14 residues. The CDR3, as DNA: TGTGCCACCAGAGCCGCCCAGGGGACCAATGAGCAGTTCTTC. This codes for CATRAAQGTNEQFF.

This clonotype was picked up many times. The chain recombines TRBV6-1 with TRBJ1-2; D call uncertain. Germline V gives CDR1 MNHNS, CDR2 SASEGT. The CDR3 runs 16 residues. The germline V and J ends were trimmed by 7 bases and 1 base, with 19 bases remaining between them. The CDR3 nucleotides read TGTGCCAGCAAAGAATTTGGGAGAAGCATTAACTATGGCTACACCTTC. Translated, it gives CASKEFGRSINYGYTF.

This clonotype occurred many times. The gene calls are TRBV28 and TRBJ2-3; 10 positions match TRBD2. Germline V lookup: CDR1 MDHEN, CDR2 SYDVKM. J lost 3 bases, V lost 6 bases, and 9 bases had no gene match. The CDR3 contains 16 residues. The DNA of the CDR3 is TGTGCCAGCAGCCACTATGGACTAGCGGTTACAGATACGCAGTATTTT. This gives the protein CASSHYGLAVTDTQYF.

This clonotype was observed at least ten times. J is TRBJ2-3 and V is TRBV12-3 or TRBV12-4; possibly TRBD1 or TRBD2 for D (5 bases each). The CDR3 is made up of 14 amino acids. Trimming took off 5 bases at V and 3 bases at J, with 12 bases between the two ends. The CDR3 DNA is TGTGCCAGCAGTCTCCGGGGACGTACAGATACGCAGTATTTT. As protein: CASSLRGRTDTQYF.

This clonotype was counted many times. The chain combines TRBV19 with TRBJ1-2; maybe TRBD1 (6 bases). Germline V lookup: CDR1 LNHDA, CDR2 SQIVND (reference sequence). The CDR3 has 14 amino acids. V shed 5 bases and J shed 3 bases, with 13 bases lying between them. CDR3 residues: CASSHRDNYYGYTF. DNA of the CDR3: TGTGCCAGTAGTCACCGGGACAACTACTATGGCTACACCTTC.

This clonotype was detected only a few times. This sequence joins TRBV15 and TRBJ2-3, with D uncertain. The CDR3 covers 12 residues. Germline V gene data show CDR1 as LNHNV and CDR2 as YYDKDF (reference sequence). The V gene lost 8 bases and the J gene lost 1 base, with 7 bases spanning the gap. This CDR3 reads CATAAGTDTQYF. The CDR3 nucleotides are TGTGCCACCGCCGCTGGCACAGATACGCAGTATTTT.